These T cell receptor beta chains were read from a single sample in a study of spatial heterogeneity in lung cancer. TCRdb fed the 5' RACE reads into MiXCR, producing one record per CDR3 protein. The data show 9,500 to 15,000 distinct CDR3 sequences, 14% seen once. Sequenced here: PBMCs, sampled at surgery. The receptors come from a female donor with early-stage non-small cell lung cancer. The CDR3 runs from the conserved cysteine through the conserved F or W. The D gene is left open where the match is weak. Some rows have no size entry. The others give once, few or many, or a class for an expanded clone.

v_call	d_call	j_call	clone_size	cdr3_aa	cdr3_nt
TRBV28	-	TRBJ2-1	-	CASSFVQGTNEQFF	TGTGCCAGCAGTTTTGTTCAGGGGACCAATGAGCAGTTCTTC
TRBV10-3	-	TRBJ2-3	medium-sized	CAISESEQGWADTQYF	TGTGCCATCAGTGAGTCTGAGCAGGGGTGGGCAGATACGCAGTATTTT
TRBV7-9	-	TRBJ2-7	-	CASSWVFNEQYF	TGTGCCAGCAGCTGGGTATTTAACGAGCAGTACTTC
TRBV29-1	-	TRBJ1-1	-	CSVGTPMNTEAFF	TGCAGCGTTGGGACACCCATGAACACTGAAGCTTTCTTT
TRBV29-1	TRBD1	TRBJ1-2	medium-sized	CSVEPPSGQGINGYTF	TGCAGCGTTGAGCCCCCGTCGGGACAGGGGATAAATGGCTACACCTTC
TRBV7-2	TRBD2	TRBJ2-3	medium-sized	CASSSLGVGGTDTQYF	TGTGCCAGCAGCTCCCTCGGAGTGGGGGGGACAGATACGCAGTATTTT
TRBV20-1	-	TRBJ2-5	many	CSAEGDQETQYF	TGCAGTGCTGAGGGGGATCAAGAGACCCAGTACTTC
TRBV7-6	-	TRBJ1-4	many	CASSLAEGGELFF	TGTGCCAGCAGCTTAGCTGAGGGGGGCGAACTGTTTTTT
TRBV3-1	-	TRBJ1-3	many	CASSPTSGADGNTIYF	TGTGCCAGCAGCCCGACCTCGGGGGCTGATGGAAACACCATATATTTT
TRBV30	-	TRBJ2-3	many	CAWRKGVWGGTDTQYF	TGTGCCTGGAGGAAGGGTGTGTGGGGCGGCACAGATACGCAGTATTTT